These 11 T cell receptor beta chains originate from one sample sequenced in a study of identical twins (dated by TCRdb to 2016 to 2017). Libraries were built with 5' RACE. TCRdb lists the instrument as Illumina HiSeq 2000. In-frame beta chains were kept once TCRdb had trimmed the public reads at Q25 with fastp and called clones with MiXCR. Merged by CDR3 protein, the rows form single entries marked with the most common genes and DNA. The sample profile shows 420,000 or so distinct CDR3 sequences; approximately 17% of them were found once. The ten biggest clones cover 9% to 15% of the sample. Sequencing input: naive T cells sorted from blood. The cell subset or site label of this sample denotes: cells isolated with a human naive T-cell isolation kit. The receptors originated from a man aged 50-59 years in good health.

This chain joins TRBV7-2 and TRBJ2-1, with D uncertain. The CDR3 sequence is 13 residues long. The V and J ends lost 5 bases and 3 bases respectively, with 8 bases between them. Germline CDR1 and CDR2: SGHTA and FQGNSA. CDR3 sequence (DNA): TGTGCCAGCAGCCGGGTCCTCTACAATGAGCAGTTCTTC. This translates into CASSRVLYNEQFF.

V usage is TRBV28 and J usage is TRBJ2-5; 9 bases line up with TRBD1. The CDR3 contains 18 residues. The germline gives CDR1 MDHEN, CDR2 SYDVKM. Losses at the gene ends were 2 bases for V and 0 bases for J; bases not matched to a gene: 10. This CDR3 reads CASSLTGGAPQYQETQYF. In DNA form, the CDR3 reads TGTGCCAGCAGTTTAACAGGGGGCGCCCCCCAGTACCAAGAGACCCAGTACTTC.

This clonotype showed up many times. The rearrangement uses TRBV20-1 and TRBJ1-1, with D unresolved. CDR1 and CDR2 (germline): DFQATT, SNEGSKA (reference sequence). V lost 0 bases and J 0 bases, leaving 11 bases between the germline ends. This CDR3 comprises 15 residues. The CDR3 protein is CSARDLVRVNTEAFF. CDR3 bases: TGCAGTGCTAGAGATTTAGTAAGAGTGAACACTGAAGCTTTCTTT.

This clonotype appeared a few times. The rearrangement joins TRBV6-2 or TRBV6-3 to TRBJ2-5, with unresolved D. CDR1 MNHEY and CDR2 SVGEGT come from the germline V gene. This CDR3 has 14 amino acids. Trimming took 2 bases from V and 1 from J, leaving 8 bases between them. The CDR3 protein is CASSYDGVQETQYF. The CDR3 nucleotides are TGTGCCAGCAGTTACGACGGAGTCCAAGAGACCCAGTACTTC.

The CDR3 here is CASSPTGRGNQPQHF. CDR3 coding DNA: TGTGCCAGCAGCCCGACAGGGAGGGGGAATCAGCCCCAGCATTTT. The chain uses TRBV28 and TRBJ1-5; TRBD1 matches 7 bases. The CDR3 has 15 residues. V was clipped by 6 bases and J by 4 bases; unmatched bases: 9. The germline gives CDR1 MDHEN, CDR2 SYDVKM. The full variable domain, completed using reference TRBV28 and TRBJ1-5, is DVKVTQSSRYLVKRTGEKVFLECVQDMDHENMFWYRQDPGLGLRLIYFSYDVKMKEKGDIPEGYSVSREKKERFSLILESASTNQTSMYLCASSPTGRGNQPQHFGDGTRLSIL.

This clonotype was detected a few times. This rearrangement joins TRBV20-1 to TRBJ2-2; weak D call: TRBD2 (6 bases). This CDR3 contains 13 residues. The germline V gene encodes CDR1 DFQATT and CDR2 SNEGSKA (reference sequence). Trimming stripped 4 bases from V and 8 bases from J, with 14 bases between. The CDR3 bases are TGCAGTGCTACAGGGAGGAGAGTGGGGGAGCTGTTTTTT. Its protein is CSATGRRVGELFF.

This clonotype occurred many times. The genes are TRBV28 and TRBJ1-1; no firm D call. The CDR3 consists of 13 residues. Germline V lookup: CDR1 MDHEN, CDR2 SYDVKM. Trimming shortened V by 7 bases and J by 0 bases, and 9 bases separated the two germline ends. DNA of the CDR3: TGTGCCAGCATTGGGTCTATGAACACTGAAGCTTTCTTT. The encoded protein is CASIGSMNTEAFF.

This clonotype was found a few times. The rearrangement joins TRBV6-5 to TRBJ2-7, with 11 positions matching TRBD2. V lost 2 bases, J lost 5 bases, and 5 bases stayed unmatched. Germline CDR1 MNHEY, CDR2 SVGAGI. The CDR3 totals 15 residues. CDR3 sequence (DNA): TGTGCCAGCAGTTACGCGACTAGCGGGATAGACGAGCAGTACTTC. Amino acids: CASSYATSGIDEQYF.

The chain employs TRBV18 and TRBJ2-1; 8 bases are a match to TRBD2. V shed 3 bases, J shed 8 bases, and the junction held 3 bases outside the gene matches. This CDR3 region has 13 residues. Germline-derived CDR1 and CDR2 are KGHSH and LQKENI. This CDR3 reads CASSPVGGDEQFF. DNA of the CDR3: TGTGCCAGCTCACCGGTCGGGGGGGATGAGCAGTTCTTC.

This clonotype came up a few times. This chain joins TRBV4-2 and TRBJ1-2; D is perhaps TRBD1 (6 bases). Trimming pared 4 bases from V and 6 bases from J, leaving 12 bases between. The CDR3 sequence is 13 residues long. The germline gives CDR1 LGHNA, CDR2 YNFKEQ. CDR3 bases: TGTGCCAGCAGCCCCGGGGGCGAGCATGGCTACACCTTC. Translating it yields CASSPGGEHGYTF.

Comments on this clonotype: An end of the junction differs from the germline gene, which may be a read error. The CDR3 region has the DNA TGTGCCAGCAGCTCTGTCCCAGTCTACAATGGGCAGTTCTTC. Translated, it gives CASSSVPVYNGQFF. The chain has TRBV5-6 and TRBJ2-1; D not resolved. The CDR3 contains 14 residues. In germline, CDR1 is SGHDT, CDR2 YYEEEE.